This entry lists 18 T cell receptor beta chains sequenced from one sample in a study of T cell responses to AZD1222 COVID-19 vaccine. Generated by immunoSEQ multiplex PCR, the TCRdb table keeps only in-frame clones and is missing some. Among 70,000 to 95,000 clones listed, 90% to 95% were seen once. Sequencing was performed on peripheral blood, taken 28 days after the second AZD1222 dose. These receptors originate from an adult who received the AZD1222 COVID-19 vaccine.

This clone has just one count. The rearrangement links TRBV30 to TRBJ1-2; no clear D. Germline V gene sequence: CDR1 GTSNPN, CDR2 SVGIG (reference sequence). There are 14 residues in the CDR3. Trimming shortened V by 2 bases and J by 4 bases, and 14 bases separated the two germline ends. The CDR3 here is CAWSIKGTGYGYTF. For the CDR3, the DNA is TGTGCCTGGAGTATTAAGGGTACCGGCTATGGCTACACCTTC.

This clone occurred a few times. This rearrangement joins TRBV29-1 to TRBJ1-4; TRBD1 might be the D (5 bases). CDR1 SQVTM and CDR2 ANQGSEA come from the germline V gene. V lost 4 bases to trimming and J lost 3 bases, with 12 bases between them. The length of the CDR3 is 14 residues. The CDR3 spells CSVVGGVANEKLFF. CDR3 DNA sequence: TGCAGCGTTGTGGGGGGGGTGGCTAATGAAAAACTGTTTTTT. Filled out from reference TRBV29-1 and TRBJ1-4, the complete variable domain reads SAVISQKPSRDICQRGTSLTIQCQVDSQVTMMFWYRQQPGQSLTLIATANQGSEATYESGFVIDKFPISRPNLTFSTLTVSNMSPEDSSIYLCSVVGGVANEKLFFGSGTQLSVL.

CDR3 in amino acids: CATSPTGNTEAFF. DNA for the CDR3: TGTGCCACCTCCCCCACTGGGAACACTGAAGCTTTCTTT. The V and J genes are TRBV19 and TRBJ1-1, with no clear D. V was clipped by 10 bases and J by 1 base, with 13 bases between them. The CDR3 spans 13 residues. Germline loops: CDR1 LNHDA, CDR2 SQIVND (reference sequence).

This chain joins TRBV24-1 and TRBJ2-5; possible D gene TRBD2, 5 bases. The CDR3 loop spans 12 amino acids. CDR1 and CDR2 from the germline V gene are KGHDR and SFDVKD. Trimming took off 3 bases at V and 5 bases at J, with 6 bases between the two ends. For the CDR3, the DNA is TGTGCCACCAGTGATCCGGGGGAGACCCAGTACTTC. Amino acid sequence: CATSDPGETQYF.

The chain is built from TRBV28 and TRBJ2-7; 9 bases align to TRBD2. The CDR3 loop spans 15 amino acids. Germline CDR1 reads MDHEN; CDR2 reads SYDVKM. V shed 7 bases, J shed 0 bases, and the junction held 7 bases outside the gene matches. CDR3 DNA sequence: TGTGCCAGCAACTCAGCGGGAGGCGGCTCCTACGAGCAGTACTTC. The encoded protein is CASNSAGGGSYEQYF.

This chain uses TRBV28 with TRBJ2-7; D uncertain. The length of the CDR3 is 14 residues. From germline, CDR1 is MDHEN and CDR2 SYDVKM. V was trimmed by 6 bases and J by 1 base, leaving 13 bases between them. CDR3: CASRSSPLSYEQYF. As DNA, the CDR3 is TGTGCCAGCAGATCTAGTCCTCTATCCTACGAGCAGTACTTC.

This rearrangement joins TRBV3-1 (or the pseudogene TRBV3-2) to TRBJ2-6, with D possibly TRBD1 on 6 matching bases. The CDR3 is 16 residues long. The ends were cut back, 3 bases at V and 2 bases at J, with 11 bases in the middle. Germline assignment: CDR1 LGHDT and CDR2 YNNKEL (reference sequence). The DNA of the CDR3 is TGTGCCAGCAGCCATCGAGGGGGAACTGGGGCCAACGTCCTGACTTTC. Protein: CASSHRGGTGANVLTF.

This chain connects TRBV11-3 to TRBJ2-3; possibly TRBD2 for D (6 bases). The CDR3 sequence is 12 residues long. Trimming cost V 5 bases and J 5 bases, with 8 bases left between them. CDR1 is SGHNT and CDR2 is YENEEA in the germline V gene. The CDR3 DNA reads as TGTGCCAGCAGCGTAGCGGAAGATACGCAGTATTTT. This translates into CASSVAEDTQYF.

This clone was seen a few times. V is TRBV19 and J is TRBJ1-5; 7 bases line up with TRBD1. This CDR3 has 15 residues. With 6 bases clipped from V and 5 bases from J, the junction kept 10 bases outside the gene matches. Germline V CDR1 and CDR2: LNHDA, SQIVND (reference sequence). The CDR3 sequence is CASSFSDRRYQPQHF. CDR3 coding DNA: TGTGCCAGTAGCTTCTCGGACAGGCGATATCAGCCCCAGCATTTT.

This clone is a singleton in its sample. The V and J genes are TRBV13 and TRBJ2-5; D gene ambiguous. Germline V gene lookup returns CDR1 PRHDT and CDR2 FYEKMQ (reference sequence). This CDR3 is built from 11 residues. V dropped 4 bases and J dropped 9 bases, with 9 bases sitting between them. CDR3 sequence: CASSYGYPQYF. The CDR3 coding sequence is TGTGCCAGCAGCTACGGGTACCCCCAGTACTTC.

The chain uses TRBV3-1 (or the pseudogene TRBV3-2) and TRBJ2-6; D might be TRBD2 (5 bases). Trimming cost V 2 bases and J 0 bases, with 11 bases left between them. The CDR3 length is 17 residues. CDR1 is LGHDT, CDR2 YNNKEL, per germline (reference sequence). The CDR3 sequence is CASSQRHSGSGANVLTF. The DNA for the CDR3 is TGTGCCAGCAGCCAACGCCACAGCGGCTCTGGGGCCAACGTCCTGACTTTC.

CDR3 protein: CASSLVAKYEQYF. CDR3 nucleotides: TGTGCCAGCAGCTTGGTAGCTAAGTACGAGCAGTACTTC. The chain joins TRBV5-6 to TRBJ2-7; D gene ambiguous. The CDR3 is 13 residues long. Germline CDR1 reads SGHDT; CDR2 reads YYEEEE. Trimming took 0 bases from V and 4 from J, leaving 8 bases between them.

The V gene is TRBV6-5, the J gene TRBJ1-3; D gene ambiguous. Trimming left V 7 bases short and J 0 bases short, with 13 bases between. The CDR3 has 15 amino acids. Looked up from germline, CDR1 is MNHEY and CDR2 is SVGAGI. CDR3 coding DNA: TGTGCCAGCACCGCCCCTCTTAGCTCTGGAAACACCATATATTTT. This translates into CASTAPLSSGNTIYF.

The V call is TRBV19, the J call TRBJ1-6; D uncertain. Per the germline V gene, CDR1 is LNHDA and CDR2 is SQIVND (reference sequence). Trimming removed 7 bases from V and 8 bases from J, with 15 bases in between. The CDR3 sequence is 14 residues long. CDR3 sequence reads: CASTASRWDSPLHF. In DNA, the CDR3 is TGTGCCAGTACGGCATCGAGGTGGGATTCACCCCTCCACTTT.

This chain connects TRBV30 to TRBJ2-1; 7 nucleotides match TRBD2. Per germline, CDR1 GTSNPN and CDR2 SVGIG (reference sequence). Germline trimming cut 2 bases from V and 3 bases from J; bases unmatched to any gene: 4. This CDR3 has 14 residues. The chain's CDR3 is CAWSRSGVYNEQFF. The CDR3 nucleotides are TGTGCCTGGAGTAGAAGCGGGGTCTACAATGAGCAGTTCTTC.

The chain carries TRBV7-3 and TRBJ2-1; 9 positions agree with TRBD2. This CDR3 is 12 amino acids long. With V trimmed by 5 bases and J by 12 bases, 5 bases remained unmatched. CDR1 is SGHTA, CDR2 FQGTGA, per germline. The CDR3 loop is CASSPLAGMQFF. The CDR3, as DNA: TGTGCCAGCAGCCCTCTAGCGGGAATGCAGTTCTTC.

This clone has only one observation. The rearrangement links TRBV10-2 to TRBJ2-3; maybe TRBD2 (6 bases). Germline lookup yields CDR1 WSHSY and CDR2 SAAADI. V was shortened by 3 bases and J by 6 bases, with 19 bases between the two germline ends. This CDR3 is 16 amino acids long. Here the CDR3 reads CASSDTGGSFRDTQYF. The CDR3 DNA follows: TGCGCCAGCAGTGACACAGGAGGGAGCTTTAGGGATACGCAGTATTTT.

V usage is TRBV18 and J usage is TRBJ2-2; the match to TRBD2 covers 8 bases. The CDR3 has 16 amino acids. Germline CDR1 and CDR2: KGHSH and LQKENI. Trimming at V came to 3 bases and at J to 6 bases, leaving 9 bases not matched to a gene. This CDR3 is CASSPPGTRRPGELFF. CDR3 sequence (DNA): TGTGCCAGCTCACCCCCCGGGACTAGACGTCCCGGGGAGCTGTTTTTT.